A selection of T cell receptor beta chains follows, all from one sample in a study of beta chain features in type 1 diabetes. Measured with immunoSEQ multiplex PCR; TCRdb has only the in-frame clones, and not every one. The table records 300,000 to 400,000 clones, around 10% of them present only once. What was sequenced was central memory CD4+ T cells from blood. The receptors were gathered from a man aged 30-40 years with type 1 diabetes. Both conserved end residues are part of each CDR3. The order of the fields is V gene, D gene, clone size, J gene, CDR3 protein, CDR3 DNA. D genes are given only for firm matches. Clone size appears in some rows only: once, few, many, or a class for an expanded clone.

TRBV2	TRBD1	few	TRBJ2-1	CAGNKGAYNEQFF	TGTGCCGGAAATAAGGGGGCATACAATGAGCAGTTCTTC
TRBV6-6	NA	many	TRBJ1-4	CASSESATNEKLFF	TGTGCCAGCAGTGAGTCCGCAACTAATGAAAAACTGTTTTTT
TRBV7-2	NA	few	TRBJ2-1	CASSPRGSYNEQFF	TGTGCCAGCAGCCCGAGGGGCTCCTACAATGAGCAGTTCTTC
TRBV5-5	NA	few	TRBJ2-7	CASSLWTYEQYF	TGTGCCAGCAGCTTGTGGACCTACGAGCAGTACTTC
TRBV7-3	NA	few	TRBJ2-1	CASSRGLATYNEQFF	TGTGCCAGCAGCCGAGGACTGGCAACCTACAATGAGCAGTTCTTC
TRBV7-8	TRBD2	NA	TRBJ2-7	CASSHQRGGANEQYF	TGTGCCAGCAGCCATCAGCGGGGAGGGGCCAACGAGCAGTACTTC
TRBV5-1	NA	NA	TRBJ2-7	CASSRPGGYTTYEQYF	TGCGCCAGCAGCCGCCCGGGCGGCTACACTACCTACGAGCAGTACTTC
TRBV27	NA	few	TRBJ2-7	CASSPRTESYEQYF	TGTGCCAGCAGTCCCCGGACGGAATCCTACGAGCAGTACTTC
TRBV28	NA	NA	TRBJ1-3	CASSLLARDRSGNTIYF	TGTGCCAGCAGTTTGCTGGCTAGGGATCGCTCTGGAAACACCATATATTTT
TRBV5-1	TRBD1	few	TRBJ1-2	CASSLDSRGPYGYTF	TGCGCCAGCAGCTTGGATAGCAGGGGGCCCTATGGCTACACCTTC
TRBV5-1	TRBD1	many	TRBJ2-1	CASSSGQGTSYNEQFF	TGCGCCAGCAGCTCGGGACAGGGGACCTCCTACAATGAGCAGTTCTTC
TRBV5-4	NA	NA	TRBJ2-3	CASSATGITDTQYF	TGTGCCAGCAGCGCGACAGGAATCACAGATACGCAGTATTTT
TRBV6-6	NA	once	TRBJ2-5	CASSSGPQETQYF	TGTGCCAGCAGTTCGGGACCCCAAGAGACCCAGTACTTC
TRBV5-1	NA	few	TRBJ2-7	CASSQDGGRAYEQYF	TGCGCCAGCAGCCAAGATGGGGGCCGGGCCTACGAGCAGTACTTC
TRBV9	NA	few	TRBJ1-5	CASSVGLGASSQPQHF	TGTGCCAGCAGCGTAGGTTTGGGGGCAAGCTCTCAGCCCCAGCATTTT
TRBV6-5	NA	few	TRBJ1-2	CASSYSWEQGRGYTF	TGTGCCAGCAGTTACTCCTGGGAACAGGGCAGGGGCTACACCTTC
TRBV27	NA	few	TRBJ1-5	CASSFEGFNNQPQHF	TGTGCCAGCAGTTTTGAGGGGTTTAACAATCAGCCCCAGCATTTT
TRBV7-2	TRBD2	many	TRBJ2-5	CASRKGAGETQYF	TGTGCCAGCAGGAAAGGAGCGGGGGAGACCCAGTACTTC
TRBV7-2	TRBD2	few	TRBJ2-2	CASSSSGNLNTGELFF	TGTGCCAGCAGCTCTAGCGGGAACCTGAACACCGGGGAGCTGTTTTTT
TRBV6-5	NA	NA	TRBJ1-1	CASTNEVNTEAFF	TGTGCCAGCACCAACGAGGTGAACACTGAAGCTTTCTTT
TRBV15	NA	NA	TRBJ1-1	CATSRGGRAEAFF	TGTGCCACCAGCAGAGGGGGAAGGGCTGAAGCTTTCTTT
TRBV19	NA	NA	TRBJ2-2	CASSRGQVNTGELFF	TGTGCCAGTAGTAGGGGGCAGGTCAACACCGGGGAGCTGTTTTTT